The 3 T cell receptor beta chains listed next were all sequenced from one sample in a study of cytomegalovirus exposure and HLA in healthy donors. Produced via immunoSEQ multiplex PCR; TCRdb's table is partial and in-frame only. The sample comprises 150,000 to 200,000 clones, around nine tenths of which are singletons, and 7.2% rests with the top ten. Sequencing was done on a sample of PBMCs. All receptors come from a man aged 25 to 45 in good health and CMV-seropositive.

The chain is built from TRBV5-1 and TRBJ2-2, with TRBD1 matching 8 bases. CDR3 length equals 14 residues. Per germline, CDR1 SGHRS and CDR2 YFSETQ. V lost 4 bases, J lost 7 bases, and 6 bases stayed unmatched. The CDR3 loop is CASSKGQAGGELFF. CDR3 bases: TGCGCCAGCAGCAAGGGACAGGCCGGCGGGGAGCTGTTTTTT.

The V call is TRBV2, the J call TRBJ2-1; possibly TRBD2 for D (8 bases). The germline CDR1 and CDR2 sequences are SNHLY and FYNNEI. The CDR3 totals 15 residues. V lost 3 bases, J lost 8 bases, and 17 bases lay in between. CDR3 amino acids: CASSDLSGGGDEQFF. The CDR3, as DNA: TGTGCCAGCAGTGATTTGTCGGGAGGGGGCGATGAGCAGTTCTTC.

This chain links TRBV7-9 with TRBJ2-2; the D is unclear. CDR3 size: 15 residues. CDR1 and CDR2 (germline): SEHNR, FQNEAQ (reference sequence). V shed 2 bases and J shed 2 bases, with 9 bases lying between them. CDR3 sequence reads: CASSLMGTNTGELFF. The CDR3 coding sequence is TGTGCCAGCAGCTTAATGGGCACTAACACCGGGGAGCTGTTTTTT.